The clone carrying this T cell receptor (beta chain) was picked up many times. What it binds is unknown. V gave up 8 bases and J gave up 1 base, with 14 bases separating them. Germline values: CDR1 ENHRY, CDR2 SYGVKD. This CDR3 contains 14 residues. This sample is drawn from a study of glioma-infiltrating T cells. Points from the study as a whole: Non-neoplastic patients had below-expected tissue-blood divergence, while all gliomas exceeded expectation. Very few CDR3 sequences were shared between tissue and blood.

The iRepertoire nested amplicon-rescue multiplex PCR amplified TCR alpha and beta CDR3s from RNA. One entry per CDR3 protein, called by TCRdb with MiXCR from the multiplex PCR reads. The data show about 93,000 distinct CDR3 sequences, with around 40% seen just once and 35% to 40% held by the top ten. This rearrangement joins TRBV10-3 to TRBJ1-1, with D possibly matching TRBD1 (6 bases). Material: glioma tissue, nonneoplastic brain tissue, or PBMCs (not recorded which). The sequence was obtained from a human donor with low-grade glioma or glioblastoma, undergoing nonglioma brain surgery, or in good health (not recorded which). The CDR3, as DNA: TGTGCCATCCAACGGACAGTCGAGAACACTGAAGCTTTCTTT. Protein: CAIQRTVENTEAFF.